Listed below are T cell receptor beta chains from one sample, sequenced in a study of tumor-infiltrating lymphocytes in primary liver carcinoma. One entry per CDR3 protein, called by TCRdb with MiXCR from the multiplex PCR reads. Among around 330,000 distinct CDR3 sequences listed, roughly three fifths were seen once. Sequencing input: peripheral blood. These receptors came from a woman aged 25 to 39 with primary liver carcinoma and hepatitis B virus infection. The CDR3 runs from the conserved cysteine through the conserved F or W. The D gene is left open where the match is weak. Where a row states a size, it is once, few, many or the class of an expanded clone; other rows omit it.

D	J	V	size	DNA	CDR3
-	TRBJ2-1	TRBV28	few	TGTGCCAGCATCGAAGGGTTTTCCTACAATGAGCAGTTCTTC	CASIEGFSYNEQFF
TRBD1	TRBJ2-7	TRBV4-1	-	TGCTCCAGCAGCCGGGACAGGGGATCCTACGAGCAGTACTTC	CSSSRDRGSYEQYF
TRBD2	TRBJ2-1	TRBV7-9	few	TGTGCCAGCGCGATAAGCGGGAGTATGAATGAGCAGTTCTTC	CASAISGSMNEQFF
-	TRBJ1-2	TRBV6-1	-	TGTGCCAGCACCCCAGACGGGGGAGTCGGTCCCTATGGCTACACCTTC	CASTPDGGVGPYGYTF
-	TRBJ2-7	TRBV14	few	TGTGCCAGCAGCCAAGAGCCCTACGAGCAGTACTTC	CASSQEPYEQYF
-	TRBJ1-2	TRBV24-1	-	TGTGCCACCAGTGGTTCGAGGAGAGGACTGGGCATAAATGGCTACACCTTC	CATSGSRRGLGINGYTF
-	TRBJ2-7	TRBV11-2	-	TGTGCCAGCAGCTTAACTAGCAGGAGTTCCTACGAGCAGTACTTC	CASSLTSRSSYEQYF
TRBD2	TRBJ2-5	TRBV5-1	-	TGCGCCAGCAGCTTGGGGCGGGCAGCGGGAGTTCGAGAGACCCAGTACTTC	CASSLGRAAGVRETQYF
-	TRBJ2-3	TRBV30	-	TGTGCCTGGACGCACACTAGCACAGATACGCAGTATTTT	CAWTHTSTDTQYF
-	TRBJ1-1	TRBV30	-	TGTGCCTGGAGTGTACTGTTGAAAGCTTTCTTT	CAWSVLLKAFF
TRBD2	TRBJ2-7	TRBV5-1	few	TGCGCCAGCAGCTTGGGTAGCGGGACTTCCCCTTACGAGCAGTACTTC	CASSLGSGTSPYEQYF
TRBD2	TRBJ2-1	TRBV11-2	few	TGTGCCAGCAGGGTTACTAGCGGACTTGAGCAGTTCTTC	CASRVTSGLEQFF
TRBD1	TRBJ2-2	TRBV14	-	TGTGCCAGCAGCCAAGACATGACAGGGGCCGGGGAGCTGTTTTTT	CASSQDMTGAGELFF
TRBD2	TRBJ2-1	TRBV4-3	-	TGCGCCAGCAGCCAATATAGGGTAGCGGGAGGGCCGGGTCAGTTCTTC	CASSQYRVAGGPGQFF
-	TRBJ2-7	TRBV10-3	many	TGTGCCATCAGTGAGGTCGGGAGCCCCTCCTACGAGCAGTACTTC	CAISEVGSPSYEQYF
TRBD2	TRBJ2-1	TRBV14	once	TGTACCAGCAGCCGCGAGCGGGAGGGTTTGAATGAGCAGTTCTTC	CTSSREREGLNEQFF
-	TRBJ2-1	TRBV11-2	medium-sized	TGTGCCAGCAGCTTAGTTACGGAAAACAATGAGCAGTTCTTC	CASSLVTENNEQFF
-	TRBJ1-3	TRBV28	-	TGTGTCAGCTCCTCGACTGGCTCTGGAAACACCATATATTTT	CVSSSTGSGNTIYF
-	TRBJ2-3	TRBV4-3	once	TGCGCCAGCAGCCAAACTGTAAATTCCGATACGCAGTATTTT	CASSQTVNSDTQYF
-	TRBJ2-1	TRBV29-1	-	TGCAGCGTTATTAGTGACAGCCACAATGATCAGTTCTTC	CSVISDSHNDQFF
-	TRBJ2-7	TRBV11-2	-	TGTGCCAGCAGTTACAGGCTACTCTACGAGCATTACTTC	CASSYRLLYEHYF
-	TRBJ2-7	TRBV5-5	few	TGTGCCAGCAGCTTGGCAGGCAATCGCGAGCAGTACTTC	CASSLAGNREQYF
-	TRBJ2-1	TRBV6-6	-	TGTGTCAGCAGTTACCGGGACACGTTCTACAATGAGCAGTTCTTC	CVSSYRDTFYNEQFF